These 22 T cell receptor beta chains were sequenced from one sample in a study of regulatory T cells in long-lasting Graves disease. With iRepertoire HTBI primers and Arm-PCR of CDR3 regions, TCR beta libraries were built. TCRdb re-analysed the multiplex PCR reads in MiXCR, keeping a single row per CDR3 protein. Of roughly 350,000 distinct CDR3 sequences in the sample, about a sixth were seen once. Described time point: newly diagnosed GD, antithyroid drugs for less than 3 months. Following extraction of RNA from PBMCs, that RNA was used to make the TCR library. The sample was also linked to a second study, of T cells in Graves' hyperthyroidism and ophthalmopathy.

The sequencing used peripheral blood mononuclear cells (PBMCs), collected at new diagnosis, from a patient treated with antithyroid drugs. The receptors shown here come from a woman aged 18-29 years with Graves disease.

There are many counts of this clonotype. This chain joins TRBV5-4 and TRBJ2-3; D uncertain. The germline V gene encodes CDR1 SGHNT and CDR2 YYREEE (reference sequence). V was pared by 4 bases and J by 0 bases, with 21 bases between. This CDR3 contains 18 residues. In DNA form, the CDR3 reads TGTGCCAGCAGCCCTCAGGCCAGTTGGCTCTCTAGCACAGATACGCAGTATTTT. Translated, it gives CASSPQASWLSSTDTQYF.

As for this clonotype: This sequence may be a read error, since a much larger clone differs from it by one base. Here the CDR3 omits its conserved ending phenylalanine or tryptophan, so a read error is the likely source. The CDR3 nucleotides read TGTGCCAGCAGTGGGGCTAATCAGCCCCAGCATCTT. Protein sequence: CASSGANQPQHL. The chain carries TRBV12-3 or TRBV12-4 and TRBJ1-5; a weak D match, TRBD1 (5 bases). The CDR3 is made up of 12 amino acids. V shed 5 bases and J shed 4 bases, with 6 bases lying between them.

V gene TRBV20-1 combines with J gene TRBJ2-4; D is unclear. The CDR3 length is 14 residues. The V end was cut by 0 bases, the J end by 3 bases, with 9 bases between. Germline V gives CDR1 DFQATT, CDR2 SNEGSKA (reference sequence). CDR3 protein: CSARDNAGKNIQYF. Written as DNA, the CDR3 is TGCAGTGCTAGAGATAATGCCGGCAAAAACATTCAGTACTTC.

This clonotype has ten or more counts. The chain carries TRBV7-9 and TRBJ2-7, with 12 nucleotides matching TRBD1. CDR1 and CDR2 from the germline V gene are SEHNR and FQNEAQ (reference sequence). The J segment lost 7 bases and the V segment lost 5 bases, leaving 6 bases of the junction unmatched. The length of the CDR3 is 14 residues. CDR3 sequence: CASSPGQGAREQYF. The CDR3 region has the DNA TGTGCCAGCAGCCCGGGACAGGGGGCGAGGGAGCAGTACTTC.

In this sample, this clonotype turned up many times. V gene TRBV5-5 combines with J gene TRBJ1-2; 7 bases map to TRBD1. The trim removed 4 bases at V and 7 bases at J, leaving 13 bases unmatched. The CDR3 consists of 15 residues. The germline V gene encodes CDR1 SGHKS and CDR2 YYEKEE (reference sequence). The CDR3 coding sequence is TGTGCCAGCAGCACTGAACTTACAGGGGACCGTGGCTACACCTTC. Translated, it gives CASSTELTGDRGYTF.

This clonotype was observed at least ten times. The V and J genes are TRBV30 and TRBJ1-5, with D possibly TRBD1 on 5 matching bases. CDR3 length equals 9 residues. CDR1 is GTSNPN and CDR2 is SVGIG in the germline V gene (reference sequence). In nucleotides, the CDR3 is TGTGCTGGGGGGCAGCCCCAGCATTTT. It is translated as CAGGQPQHF. The whole variable domain, filled in from reference TRBV30 and TRBJ1-5, reads SQTIHQWPATLVQPVGSPLSLECTVEGTSNPNLYWYRQAAGRGLQLLFYSVGIGQISSEVPQNLSASRPQDRQFILSSKKLLLSDSGFYLCAGGQPQHFGDGTRLSIL.

This clonotype was recorded at least ten times. The chain recombines TRBV27 with TRBJ2-7; the match to TRBD1 covers 8 bases. The CDR3 is made up of 14 amino acids. CDR1 is MNHEY, CDR2 SMNVEV, per germline (reference sequence). V gave up 5 bases and J gave up 6 bases; unmatched junction bases: 9. DNA of the CDR3: TGTGCCAGCAGTATAATGGACAGGGTATGCGAGCAGTACTTC. This sequence encodes CASSIMDRVCEQYF.

There are many counts of this clonotype. The genes are TRBV5-1 and TRBJ2-7; 8 nucleotides agree with TRBD1. CDR1 is SGHRS and CDR2 is YFSETQ in the germline V gene. Losses at the gene ends were 6 bases for V and 6 bases for J; bases not matched to a gene: 8. The CDR3 length is 13 residues. CDR3 region: CASTETGVSEQYF. CDR3 DNA sequence: TGCGCCAGCACCGAGACAGGGGTAAGCGAGCAGTACTTC.

At least ten counts were recorded for this clonotype. The chain uses TRBV7-9 and TRBJ2-1; D is unresolved. V was shortened by 4 bases and J by 2 bases, with 9 bases between the two germline ends. The germline V gene encodes CDR1 SEHNR and CDR2 FQNEAQ (reference sequence). This CDR3 region has 14 residues. The CDR3 here is CASSSLDAYNEQFF. In nucleotides, the CDR3 is TGTGCCAGCAGCTCCCTGGATGCCTACAATGAGCAGTTCTTC.

Many counts were recorded for this clonotype. This chain connects TRBV3-1 to TRBJ1-5, with 7 bases lining up with TRBD1. The ends lost 5 bases at V and 6 bases at J; junction bases unmatched: 10. This CDR3 region has 15 residues. Germline V gene lookup returns CDR1 LGHDT and CDR2 YNNKEL (reference sequence). The CDR3 nucleotides are TGTGCCAGCAGCTTAACAGGGGTACTGGGTCAGCCCCAGCATTTT. As protein: CASSLTGVLGQPQHF.

This chain links TRBV9 with TRBJ2-2, with D perhaps matching TRBD1 (5 bases). The CDR3 has 15 residues. Trimming left V 0 bases short and J 3 bases short, with 9 bases between. Looked up from germline, CDR1 is SGDLS and CDR2 is YYNGEE. CDR3 in DNA: TGTGCCAGCAGCGTAGGCAGGGTCGACACCGGGGAGCTGTTTTTT. Its translation: CASSVGRVDTGELFF.

This clonotype was picked up a small number of times. The genes are TRBV6-9 and TRBJ2-6; D may be TRBD1 (5 bases). Per the germline V gene, CDR1 is MNHGY and CDR2 is SVAAGI. Trimming took 0 bases from V and 0 from J, leaving 12 bases between them. The CDR3 sequence is 18 residues long. For the CDR3, the DNA is TGTGCCAGCAGTTATTCCAGGGCCGTCCACTCTGGGGCCAACGTCCTGACTTTC. This gives the protein CASSYSRAVHSGANVLTF.

This clonotype was seen a few times. The chain links TRBV9 to TRBJ2-7; the D is unclear. Germline-derived CDR1 and CDR2 are SGDLS and YYNGEE. The CDR3 consists of 12 residues. The ends were cut back, 7 bases at V and 6 bases at J, with 14 bases in the middle. The CDR3 DNA sequence: TGTGCCAGCGAGAGTTTAGTGCCCGAGCAGTACTTC. Its protein product is CASESLVPEQYF. The full variable domain, rest sourced from reference TRBV9 and TRBJ2-7, is DSGVTQTPKHLITATGQRVTLRCSPRSGDLSVYWYQQSLDQGLQFLIQYYNGEERAKGNILERFSAQQFPDLHSELNLSSLELGDSALYFCASESLVPEQYFGPGTRLTVT.

In its sample, this clonotype was seen a few times. V and J are TRBV6-5 and TRBJ2-3; 8 bases are shared with TRBD2. The V gene end was trimmed by 3 bases and the J gene end by 3 bases; junction bases not matched to a gene: 11. Germline CDR1 is MNHEY and CDR2 is SVGAGI. CDR3 length: 17 residues. The CDR3 DNA reads as TGTGCCAGCAGTTATACTCTCGCGGGAGGCCTAACAGATACGCAGTATTTT. It is translated as CASSYTLAGGLTDTQYF.

This clonotype was detected many times. The V gene is TRBV30, the J gene TRBJ1-1, with D hard to call. The CDR3 consists of 13 residues. With 5 bases removed from V and 1 base from J, the gap between germline ends came to 11 bases. Germline CDR1 GTSNPN, CDR2 SVGIG (reference sequence). CDR3 nucleotide sequence: TGTGCCTGGGGGGTTAGCGGGAACACTGAAGCTTTCTTT. Translated, it gives CAWGVSGNTEAFF.

This clonotype was observed at least ten times. The chain has TRBV29-1 and TRBJ1-1; D is ambiguous. Trimming removed 5 bases from V and 3 bases from J, with 16 bases in between. There are 14 residues in the CDR3. Looked up from germline, CDR1 is SQVTM and CDR2 is ANQGSEA. The CDR3 sequence is CSVSRALGDTEAFF. Written as DNA, the CDR3 is TGCAGCGTTTCCCGGGCCCTTGGAGACACTGAAGCTTTCTTT. The complete variable domain, with remaining parts taken from reference TRBV29-1 and TRBJ1-1, reads SAVISQKPSRDICQRGTSLTIQCQVDSQVTMMFWYRQQPGQSLTLIATANQGSEATYESGFVIDKFPISRPNLTFSTLTVSNMSPEDSSIYLCSVSRALGDTEAFFGQGTRLTVV.

V usage is TRBV30 and J usage is TRBJ1-3, with D possibly matching TRBD1 (5 bases). The germline CDR1 and CDR2 sequences are GTSNPN and SVGIG (reference sequence). Trimming left V 1 base short and J 0 bases short, with 7 bases between. The CDR3 totals 14 residues. CDR3 sequence: CAWSATVSGNTIYF. In nucleotides, the CDR3 is TGTGCCTGGAGTGCGACAGTCTCTGGAAACACCATATATTTT.

This clonotype was picked up a small number of times. The chain joins TRBV6-9 to TRBJ1-4; D is unclear. Germline lookup yields CDR1 MNHGY and CDR2 SVAAGI. The CDR3 consists of 14 residues. V dropped 3 bases and J dropped 6 bases, with 11 bases sitting between them. This CDR3 reads CASSYSRSYEKLFF. CDR3 DNA sequence: TGTGCCAGCAGTTACTCCCGCAGTTATGAAAAACTGTTTTTT.

This rearrangement joins TRBV7-2 to TRBJ2-4; 9 nucleotides agree with TRBD1. V trimming: 1 base; J trimming: 9 bases; junction bases outside the gene matches: 4. CDR1 and CDR2 from the germline V gene are SGHTA and FQGNSA. The CDR3 spans 14 residues. CDR3 coding DNA: TGTGCCAGCAGCTTAGACAGGGGGCGAGCCATTCAGTACTTC. Translation gives CASSLDRGRAIQYF.

In this sample, this clonotype turned up many times. The chain is built from TRBV12-3 or TRBV12-4 and TRBJ2-7, with TRBD2 identical over 13 bases. The V segment lost 2 bases and the J segment 5 bases; nucleotides outside the gene matches: 9. The CDR3 runs 17 residues. CDR3 loop: CASSLTSGRAYSHEQYF. CDR3 DNA sequence: TGTGCCAGCAGTTTAACTAGCGGGAGGGCCTATTCCCACGAGCAGTACTTC.

This clonotype was observed at least ten times. The rearrangement joins TRBV28 to TRBJ2-3, with D perhaps matching TRBD1 (5 bases). Between the trimmed V and J ends, which lost 11 bases and 0 bases, there was a span of 15 bases. Per the germline V gene, CDR1 is MDHEN and CDR2 is SYDVKM. The CDR3 length is 14 residues. Written as DNA, the CDR3 is TGTGCCTTTCCCCAGACAGCTAGCACAGATACGCAGTATTTT. It translates to CAFPQTASTDTQYF.

Many counts were recorded for this clonotype. The rearrangement joins TRBV11-3 to TRBJ2-3; 8 bases fit TRBD2. V lost 5 bases and J lost 1; bases outside the gene matches: 5. This CDR3 contains 15 residues. The V gene's germline CDR1 is SGHNT and CDR2 YENEEA. The CDR3 loop reads CASSQKRGRTDTQYF. CDR3 DNA: TGTGCCAGCAGCCAAAAGCGGGGGCGCACAGATACGCAGTATTTT.